These T cell receptor beta chains were read from a single sample in a study of early T cells in non-severe SARS-CoV-2 infection. Using its own MiXCR run on the 5' RACE reads, TCRdb lists one record per CDR3 protein. The sample carries tens of thousands of distinct CDR3 sequences, 9% to 15% recorded once. The sequenced sample was whole blood. The source is an adult who was a healthcare worker with PCR-confirmed SARS-CoV-2 infection or an uninfected control (not recorded which). The CDR3 runs from the conserved cysteine through the conserved F or W. A D gene is named only where the DNA matches it firmly. Some rows mark clone size as missing; the rest say once, few, many or name a class of expanded clone.

J | V | size | D | DNA | CDR3
TRBJ2-3 | TRBV9 | many | TRBD1 | TGTGCCAGCAGCCCCCCAGGGGGCTTTAGCACAGATACGCAGTATTTT | CASSPPGGFSTDTQYF
TRBJ2-7 | TRBV29-1 | NA | NA | TGCAGCGTTGGGGGTGCCTCCTACGAGCAGTACTTC | CSVGGASYEQYF
TRBJ1-4 | TRBV18 | many | NA | TGTGCCAGCTCACCCCGGGTTAATGAAAAACTGTTTTTT | CASSPRVNEKLFF
TRBJ2-2 | TRBV6-5 | few | NA | TGTGCCAGCACCCACGGGGCAGGGAGAACCGGGGAGCTGTTTTTT | CASTHGAGRTGELFF
TRBJ1-6 | TRBV5-4 | many | TRBD1 | TGTGCCAGCAGCTGGGGACAGGGCAATTCACCCCTCCACTTT | CASSWGQGNSPLHF
TRBJ2-7 | TRBV29-1 | once | NA | TGCAGCGTTGCCCTTTGGTCAAGCGAGCAGTACTTC | CSVALWSSEQYF
TRBJ2-3 | TRBV27 | many | TRBD2 | TGTGCCAGCAGTGGGCGGGAGGTCAGCACAGATACGCAGTATTTT | CASSGREVSTDTQYF
TRBJ2-6 | TRBV9 | few | NA | TGTGCCAGCAGCATCCTTCCCCATGGTGGGGACTCTGGGGCCAACGTCCTGACTTTC | CASSILPHGGDSGANVLTF
TRBJ1-1 | TRBV5-1 | NA | NA | TGCGCCAGCACCTCAAATCGAGCAGATTCGAACACTGAAGCTTTCTTT | CASTSNRADSNTEAFF
TRBJ2-7 | TRBV19 | few | NA | TGTGCCAGTAGCCTGACCGCCGCAAGGGCCTACGAGCAGTACTTC | CASSLTAARAYEQYF
TRBJ2-1 | TRBV3-1 | few | TRBD2 | TGTGCCAGCAGTCCCGGACTAGCGGGAGTTAATGAGCAGTTCTTC | CASSPGLAGVNEQFF
TRBJ2-1 | TRBV7-9 | NA | NA | TGTGCCAGCCGGGGAATGGCCGGGGCTAGATGGAATGAGCAGTTCTTC | CASRGMAGARWNEQFF
TRBJ1-5 | TRBV7-9 | many | NA | TGTGCCAGCAGCCTTTCTAATCAGCCCCAGCATTTT | CASSLSNQPQHF
TRBJ1-4 | TRBV12-3/TRBV12-4 | few | NA | TGTGCCAGCAGGCCAAGCGGGGGGCGTAGGTCTAATGAAAAACTGTTTTTT | CASRPSGGRRSNEKLFF
TRBJ2-7 | TRBV11-2 | few | TRBD1 | TGTGCCAGCAGCTCGAACAGGGGGCGAGTTCCCGAGCAGTACTTC | CASSSNRGRVPEQYF
TRBJ2-1 | TRBV18 | once | NA | TGTGCCAGCTCACGGAGCTCCTACAATGAGCAGTTCTTC | CASSRSSYNEQFF
TRBJ1-5 | TRBV27 | NA | NA | TGTGCCAGTAGCGACAGTACCAATCAGCCCCAGCATTTT | CASSDSTNQPQHF
TRBJ1-2 | TRBV5-8 | once | NA | TGTGCCAGCAGCGGAGCCGCTAGGTATAGCTACACCTTC | CASSGAARYSYTF
TRBJ2-3 | TRBV12-3/TRBV12-4 | few | TRBD2 | TGTGCCAGCAGTTCCTCCGGGACTAGGGGCACAGATACGCAGTATTTT | CASSSSGTRGTDTQYF
TRBJ2-2 | TRBV30 | many | NA | TGTGCCTGGAGTGTACTGCGGGAGCTGTTTTTT | CAWSVLRELFF
TRBJ2-3 | TRBV9 | once | NA | TGTGCCAGCAGCGTAGATGTGGGGATGACAGATACGCAGTATTTT | CASSVDVGMTDTQYF
TRBJ1-2 | TRBV10-3 | few | NA | TGTGCCATCAGTGAGACGGACACCGATGGCTACACCTTC | CAISETDTDGYTF
TRBJ2-1 | TRBV24-1 | NA | TRBD1 | TGTGCCACCACCGGACAGGGGGGCAATGAGCAGTTCTTC | CATTGQGGNEQFF
TRBJ1-2 | TRBV7-2 | NA | NA | TGTGCCAGCAAGCCCCACGCTTTCTATGGCTACACCTTC | CASKPHAFYGYTF
TRBJ2-5 | TRBV28 | many | NA | TGTGCCAGCAGGGGTAGAAGCTCACAAGAGACCCAGTACTTC | CASRGRSSQETQYF
TRBJ2-1 | TRBV11-1 | many | TRBD2 | TGTGCCAGCAGCAAAGGACTAGCGGGGGGGAATGAGCAGTTCTTC | CASSKGLAGGNEQFF
TRBJ1-2 | TRBV4-1 | few | TRBD1 | TGCGCCAGCAGCCAAGATGAGGGGGCGAACTATGGCTACACCTTC | CASSQDEGANYGYTF
TRBJ2-3 | TRBV7-8 | NA | TRBD2 | TGTGCCAGCAGCTTAGTCGGGAGGGCCCCTTTAGGAGATACGCAGTATTTT | CASSLVGRAPLGDTQYF
TRBJ2-5 | TRBV2 | NA | TRBD2 | TGTGCCAGCAGTTCTACTAGCGACCAAGAGACCCAGTACTTC | CASSSTSDQETQYF
TRBJ1-5 | TRBV19 | many | NA | TGTGCCAGTAGTATAGTAGAGCAGCCCCAGCATTTT | CASSIVEQPQHF